One and the same sample provided the 9 T cell receptor beta chains below, sequenced in a study of T cells in Graves' hyperthyroidism and ophthalmopathy. TCR beta CDR3 sequences were amplified from RNA transcripts. The HTBI primer set served for first-round RT-PCR of the TCR CDR3. TCRdb ran MiXCR on the multiplex PCR reads and lists one entry per CDR3 protein. Of over 300,000 distinct CDR3 sequences in the sample, over 11% are singletons; the top ten hold 9.5% to 11%. Sequencing was performed on blood. The receptors come from a woman aged 60-75 years with Graves' hyperthyroidism.

This clonotype was seen at least ten times. The chain recombines TRBV5-1 with TRBJ2-1; 9 nucleotides agree with TRBD2. Germline V gene data show CDR1 as SGHRS and CDR2 as YFSETQ. This CDR3 is 15 amino acids long. The junction had 10 bases not matched to a gene; V was cut back by 6 bases and J by 6 bases. This CDR3 reads CASTSTLAGSNEQFF. The CDR3 nucleotides read TGCGCCAGCACCTCGACGCTAGCGGGATCCAATGAGCAGTTCTTC.

This clonotype appeared many times. The chain is built from TRBV13 and TRBJ2-3; D remains unclear. CDR3 length: 14 residues. Trimming stripped 9 bases from V and 0 bases from J, with 13 bases between. Germline CDR1 reads PRHDT; CDR2 reads FYEKMQ (reference sequence). CDR3 region: CASEDLTSTDTQYF. CDR3 in DNA: TGTGCCAGTGAAGATTTAACTAGCACAGATACGCAGTATTTT.

The chain employs TRBV7-6 and TRBJ1-3, with 7 positions matching TRBD1. Per the germline V gene, CDR1 is SGHVS and CDR2 is FNYEAQ. With 5 bases clipped from V and 3 bases from J, the junction kept 4 bases outside the gene matches. The CDR3 is 14 residues long. CDR3 in DNA: TGTGCCAGCAGCGGGAACAGGGGTGGAAACACCATATATTTT. Its protein is CASSGNRGGNTIYF. Full variable domain (rest looked up from reference TRBV7-6 and TRBJ1-3): GAGVSQSPRYKVTKRGQDVALRCDPISGHVSLYWYRQALGQGPEFLTYFNYEAQQDKSGLPNDRFSAERPEGSISTLTIQRTEQRDSAMYRCASSGNRGGNTIYFGEGSWLTVV.

V and J are TRBV19 and TRBJ1-5; 12 bases map to TRBD1. The germline gives CDR1 LNHDA, CDR2 SQIVND (reference sequence). This CDR3 is built from 18 residues. The trim removed 5 bases at V and 2 bases at J, leaving 10 bases unmatched. As DNA, the CDR3 is TGTGCCAGTAGTCCCCGACGGGACAGGGGGCGCGGCAATCAGCCCCAGCATTTT. It is translated as CASSPRRDRGRGNQPQHF.

The CDR3 sequence is CSTISKEEEKLFF. DNA of the CDR3: TGCAGCACTATTTCGAAAGAGGAGGAAAAACTGTTTTTT. The chain recombines TRBV29-1 with TRBJ1-4; D is ambiguous. The CDR3 loop spans 13 amino acids. Per the germline V gene, CDR1 is SQVTM and CDR2 is ANQGSEA. The germline V and J ends were trimmed by 8 bases and 8 bases, with 18 bases remaining between them.

The sample holds many counts of this clonotype. The chain carries TRBV7-6 and TRBJ2-7; a weak D match, TRBD2 (6 bases). Looked up from germline, CDR1 is SGHVS and CDR2 is FNYEAQ. Trimming took off 5 bases at V and 3 bases at J, with 11 bases between the two ends. The CDR3 sequence is 13 residues long. Here the CDR3 DNA reads TGTGCCAGCAGCCACCGGCGGGGCTACGAGCAGTACTTC. Translated, it gives CASSHRRGYEQYF. The complete variable domain, with remaining parts taken from reference TRBV7-6 and TRBJ2-7, reads GAGVSQSPRYKVTKRGQDVALRCDPISGHVSLYWYRQALGQGPEFLTYFNYEAQQDKSGLPNDRFSAERPEGSISTLTIQRTEQRDSAMYRCASSHRRGYEQYFGPGTRLTVT.

This clonotype was seen ten or more times. The V gene is TRBV19, the J gene TRBJ1-5, with D possibly being TRBD1 (5 bases). Germline V lookup: CDR1 LNHDA, CDR2 SQIVND (reference sequence). The CDR3 is 12 amino acids. The V end was cut by 3 bases, the J end by 14 bases, with 14 bases between. In DNA form, the CDR3 reads TGTGCCAGTAGTATCCCCCCAGGGCTTAAGCATTTT. Its translation is CASSIPPGLKHF.

This clonotype was recorded many times. This chain links TRBV18 with TRBJ2-7; TRBD2 might be the D (5 bases). V was shortened by 3 bases and J by 3 bases, with 15 bases between the two germline ends. The CDR3 extends over 15 amino acids. Germline V lookup: CDR1 KGHSH, CDR2 LQKENI. CDR3: CASSPLAGAGYEQYF. The CDR3 nucleotides read TGTGCCAGCTCACCTTTGGCGGGCGCGGGCTACGAGCAGTACTTC. Full variable domain (remainder filled in from reference TRBV18 and TRBJ2-7): NAGVMQNPRHLVRRRGQEARLRCSPMKGHSHVYWYRQLPEEGLKFMVYLQKENIIDESGMPKERFSAEFPKEGPSILRIQQVVRGDSAAYFCASSPLAGAGYEQYFGPGTRLTVT.

At least ten counts were recorded for this clonotype. V and J are TRBV2 and TRBJ1-1, with TRBD1 matching over 8 bases. This CDR3 is 11 amino acids long. Trimming removed 7 bases from V and 12 bases from J; junction bases left unmatched: 7. Germline V CDR1 and CDR2: SNHLY, FYNNEI. The CDR3 loop is CASNRDRLTFF. For the CDR3, the DNA is TGTGCCAGCAACCGGGACAGGCTAACTTTCTTT.